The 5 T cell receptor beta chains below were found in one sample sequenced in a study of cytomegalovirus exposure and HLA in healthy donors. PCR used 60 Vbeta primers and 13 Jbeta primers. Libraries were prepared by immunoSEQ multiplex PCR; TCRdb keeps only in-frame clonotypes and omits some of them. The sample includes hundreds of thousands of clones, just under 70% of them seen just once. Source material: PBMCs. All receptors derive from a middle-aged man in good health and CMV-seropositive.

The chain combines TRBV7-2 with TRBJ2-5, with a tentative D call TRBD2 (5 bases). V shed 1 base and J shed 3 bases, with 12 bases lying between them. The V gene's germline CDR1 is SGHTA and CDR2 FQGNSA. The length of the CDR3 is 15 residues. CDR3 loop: CASSLGGNLEETQYF. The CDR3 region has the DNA TGTGCCAGCAGCTTAGGAGGGAACCTAGAAGAGACCCAGTACTTC.

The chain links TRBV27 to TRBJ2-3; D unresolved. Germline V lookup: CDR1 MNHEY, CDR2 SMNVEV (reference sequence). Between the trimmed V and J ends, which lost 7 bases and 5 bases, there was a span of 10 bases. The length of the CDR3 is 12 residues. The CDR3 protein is CASNPPGDTQYF. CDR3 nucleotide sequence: TGTGCCAGCAACCCCCCAGGAGATACGCAGTATTTT.

The CDR3 nucleotides are TGTGCCAGCTCACCCGGTCTTGACACTGAAGCTTTCTTT. Translation gives CASSPGLDTEAFF. The chain recombines TRBV18 with TRBJ1-1; D call uncertain. From germline, CDR1 is KGHSH and CDR2 LQKENI. This CDR3 has 13 residues. V lost 3 bases, J lost 3 bases, and 8 bases lay in between.

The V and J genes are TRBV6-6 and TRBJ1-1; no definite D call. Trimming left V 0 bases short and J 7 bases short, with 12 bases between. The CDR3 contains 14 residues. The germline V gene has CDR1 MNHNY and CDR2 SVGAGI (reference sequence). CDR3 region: CASSYSQVEVEAFF. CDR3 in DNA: TGTGCCAGCAGTTACTCGCAGGTGGAGGTTGAAGCTTTCTTT.

For the CDR3, the DNA is TGTGCCAGCGGGGTTAGGGCGGGACTCCGGAGCTCCTATAATTCACCCCTCCACTTT. It is translated as CASGVRAGLRSSYNSPLHF. This rearrangement joins TRBV2 to TRBJ1-6, with a tentative D call TRBD1 (5 bases). Germline loops: CDR1 SNHLY, CDR2 FYNNEI. This CDR3 has 19 amino acids. Trimming shortened V by 8 bases and J by 0 bases, and 23 bases separated the two germline ends.